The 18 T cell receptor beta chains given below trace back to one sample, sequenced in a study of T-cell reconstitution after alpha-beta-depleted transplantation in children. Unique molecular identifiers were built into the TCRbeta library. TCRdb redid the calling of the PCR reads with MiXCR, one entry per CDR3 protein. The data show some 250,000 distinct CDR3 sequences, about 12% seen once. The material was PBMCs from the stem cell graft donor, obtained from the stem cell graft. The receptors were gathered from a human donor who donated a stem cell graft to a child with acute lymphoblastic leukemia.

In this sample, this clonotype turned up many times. The CDR3 nucleotides are TGTGCCAGCAGCCCCGCCAGATCTCTAGGATCGGAGACCCAGTACTTC. This translates into CASSPARSLGSETQYF. V is TRBV11-2 and J is TRBJ2-5; D is uncertain. V was cut by 5 bases and J by 5 bases, with 21 bases left in between. Germline V gene lookup returns CDR1 SGHAT and CDR2 FQNNGV. This CDR3 region has 16 residues.

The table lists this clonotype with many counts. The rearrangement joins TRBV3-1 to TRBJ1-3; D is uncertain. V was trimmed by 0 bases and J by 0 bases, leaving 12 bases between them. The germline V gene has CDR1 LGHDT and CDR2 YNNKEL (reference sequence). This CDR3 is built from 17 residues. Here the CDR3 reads CASSQDAAAGSGNTIYF. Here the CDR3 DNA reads TGTGCCAGCAGCCAAGATGCGGCAGCCGGCTCTGGAAACACCATATATTTT.

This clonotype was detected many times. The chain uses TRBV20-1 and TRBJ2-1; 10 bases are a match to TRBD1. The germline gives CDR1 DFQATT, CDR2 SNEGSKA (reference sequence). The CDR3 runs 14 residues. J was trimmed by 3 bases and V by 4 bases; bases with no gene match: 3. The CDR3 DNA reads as TGCAGTGCTAAAGGACAGGGGGACTACAATGAGCAGTTCTTC. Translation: CSAKGQGDYNEQFF.

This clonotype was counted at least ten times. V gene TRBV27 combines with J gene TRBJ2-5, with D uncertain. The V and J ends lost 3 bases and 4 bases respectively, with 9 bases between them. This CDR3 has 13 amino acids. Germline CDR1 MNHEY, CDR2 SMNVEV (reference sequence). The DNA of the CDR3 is TGTGCCAGCAGTTTTCGGCTAGGAGAGACCCAGTACTTC. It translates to CASSFRLGETQYF.

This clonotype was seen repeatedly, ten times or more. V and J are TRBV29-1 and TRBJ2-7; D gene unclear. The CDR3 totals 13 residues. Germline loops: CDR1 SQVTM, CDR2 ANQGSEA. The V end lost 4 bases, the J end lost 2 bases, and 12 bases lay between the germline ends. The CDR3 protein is CSVAVKEPYEQYF. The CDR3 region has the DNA TGCAGCGTTGCGGTAAAGGAACCCTACGAGCAGTACTTC.

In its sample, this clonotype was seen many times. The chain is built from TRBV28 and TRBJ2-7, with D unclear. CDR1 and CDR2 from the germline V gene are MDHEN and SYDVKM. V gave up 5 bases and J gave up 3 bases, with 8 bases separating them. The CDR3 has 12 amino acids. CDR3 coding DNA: TGTGCCAGCAGTCTCAACGACTACGAGCAGTACTTC. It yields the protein CASSLNDYEQYF.

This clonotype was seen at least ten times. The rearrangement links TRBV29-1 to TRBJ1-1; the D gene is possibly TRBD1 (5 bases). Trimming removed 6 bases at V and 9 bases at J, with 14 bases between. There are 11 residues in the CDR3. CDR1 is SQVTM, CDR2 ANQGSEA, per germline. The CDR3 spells CSVEEQAKAFF. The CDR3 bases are TGCAGCGTGGAGGAACAGGCAAAAGCTTTCTTT.

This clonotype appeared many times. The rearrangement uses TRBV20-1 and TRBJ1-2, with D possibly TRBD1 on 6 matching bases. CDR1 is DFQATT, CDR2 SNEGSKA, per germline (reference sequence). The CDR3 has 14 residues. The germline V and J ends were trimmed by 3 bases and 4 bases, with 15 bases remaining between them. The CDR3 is CSARSNRDPYGYTF. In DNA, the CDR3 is TGCAGTGCTAGGTCCAACAGGGATCCCTATGGCTACACCTTC.

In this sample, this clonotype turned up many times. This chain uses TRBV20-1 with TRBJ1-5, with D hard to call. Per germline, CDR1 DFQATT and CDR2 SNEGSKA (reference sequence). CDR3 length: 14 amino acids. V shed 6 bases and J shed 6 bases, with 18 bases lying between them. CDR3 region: CSARGRNSRQPQHF. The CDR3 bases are TGCAGTGCGCGAGGGAGGAATTCGCGTCAGCCCCAGCATTTT.

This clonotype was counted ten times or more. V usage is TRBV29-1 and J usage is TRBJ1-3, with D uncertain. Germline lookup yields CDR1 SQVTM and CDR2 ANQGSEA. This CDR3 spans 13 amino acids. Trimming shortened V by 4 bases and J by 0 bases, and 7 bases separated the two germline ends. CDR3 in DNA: TGCAGCGTTGTTGAGGGCTCTGGAAACACCATATATTTT. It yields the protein CSVVEGSGNTIYF.

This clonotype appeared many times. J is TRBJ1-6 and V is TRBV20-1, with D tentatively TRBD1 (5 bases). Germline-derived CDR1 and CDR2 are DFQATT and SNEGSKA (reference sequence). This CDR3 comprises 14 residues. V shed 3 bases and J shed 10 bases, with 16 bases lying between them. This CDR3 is CSARKGPPQSPLHF. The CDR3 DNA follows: TGCAGTGCTAGGAAGGGACCTCCACAATCACCCCTCCACTTT.

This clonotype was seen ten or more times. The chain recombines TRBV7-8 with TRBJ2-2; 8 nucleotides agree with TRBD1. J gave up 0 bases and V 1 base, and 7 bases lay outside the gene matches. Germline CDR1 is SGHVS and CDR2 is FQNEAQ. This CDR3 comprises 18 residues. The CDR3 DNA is TGTGCCAGCAGCTTAGTTAGGACAGGGTTCGCGAACACCGGGGAGCTGTTTTTT. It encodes CASSLVRTGFANTGELFF.

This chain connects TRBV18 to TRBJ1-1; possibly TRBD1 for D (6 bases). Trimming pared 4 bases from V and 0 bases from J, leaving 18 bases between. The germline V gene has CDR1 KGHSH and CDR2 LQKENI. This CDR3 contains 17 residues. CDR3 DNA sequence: TGTGCCAGCTCACTGCGGACAGCCGCCTTAATGAACACTGAAGCTTTCTTT. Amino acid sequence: CASSLRTAALMNTEAFF.

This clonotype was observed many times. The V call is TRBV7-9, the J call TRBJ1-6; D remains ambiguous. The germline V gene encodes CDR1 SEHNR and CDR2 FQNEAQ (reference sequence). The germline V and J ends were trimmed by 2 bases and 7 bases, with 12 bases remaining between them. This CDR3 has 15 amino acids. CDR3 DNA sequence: TGTGCCAGCAGCTTAAATCCAAGCTTCAATTCACCCCTCCACTTT. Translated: CASSLNPSFNSPLHF.

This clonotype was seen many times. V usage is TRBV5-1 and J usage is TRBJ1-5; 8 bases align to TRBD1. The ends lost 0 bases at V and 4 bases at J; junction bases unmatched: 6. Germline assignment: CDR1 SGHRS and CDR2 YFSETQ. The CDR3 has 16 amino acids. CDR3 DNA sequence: TGCGCCAGCAGCTTGGATGGCAGGGGGCAAAATCAGCCCCAGCATTTT. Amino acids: CASSLDGRGQNQPQHF.

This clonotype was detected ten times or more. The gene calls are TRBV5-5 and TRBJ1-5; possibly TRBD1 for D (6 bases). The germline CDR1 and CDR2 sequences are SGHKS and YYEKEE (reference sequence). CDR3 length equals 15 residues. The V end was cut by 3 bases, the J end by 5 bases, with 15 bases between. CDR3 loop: CASSSGGTVDQPQHF. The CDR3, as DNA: TGTGCCAGCAGCTCGGGGGGCACGGTGGATCAGCCCCAGCATTTT.

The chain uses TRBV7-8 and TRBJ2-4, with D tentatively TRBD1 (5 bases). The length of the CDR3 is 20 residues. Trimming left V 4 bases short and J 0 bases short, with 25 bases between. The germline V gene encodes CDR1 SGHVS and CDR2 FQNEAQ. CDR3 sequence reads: CASSYRSRAEITIAKNIQYF. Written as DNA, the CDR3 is TGTGCCAGCAGCTATCGGAGCAGGGCAGAGATTACCATAGCCAAAAACATTCAGTACTTC.

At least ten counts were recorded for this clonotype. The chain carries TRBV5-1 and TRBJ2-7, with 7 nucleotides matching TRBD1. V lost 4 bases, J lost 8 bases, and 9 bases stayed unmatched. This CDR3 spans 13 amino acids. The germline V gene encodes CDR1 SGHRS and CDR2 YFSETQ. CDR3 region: CASSVEPGQQQYF. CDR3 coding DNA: TGCGCCAGCAGCGTGGAACCGGGACAGCAGCAGTACTTC.